This T cell receptor beta chain came from a study of blood T cells in healthy people across ages. Primed by a sample-barcoded 5' primer and a J-beta primer mix, a second PCR proceeded for 7 to 11 cycles. From the 5' RACE reads, TCRdb called clonotypes with MiXCR, one entry per CDR3 protein. The sample carries hundreds of thousands of distinct CDR3 sequences, approximately 52% recorded once. V lost 5 bases, J lost 4 bases, and 15 bases stayed unmatched. The CDR3 covers 18 residues. The TCR originated in a woman older than 75 in good health. The sequenced sample was blood. The V gene is TRBV12-3 or TRBV12-4, the J gene TRBJ2-3; 10 bases agree with TRBD2. Here the CDR3 reads CASSPLFTSGNGSDTQYF. The CDR3 nucleotides read TGTGCCAGCAGTCCACTATTTACTAGCGGGAATGGCTCAGATACGCAGTATTTT.